This TCR beta chain was identified in a study of control samples from healthy donors and cancer patients. Repertoires were generated with immunoSEQ multiplex PCR, while TCRdb's copy carries only in-frame clones and drops some. Of fewer than 250,000 clones in the sample, 91% were seen once. The V and J ends lost 0 bases and 11 bases respectively, with 20 bases between them. Germline V gene data show CDR1 as WSHSY and CDR2 as SAAADI. There are 16 residues in the CDR3. Sequences were obtained from blood. This receptor was identified in a man younger than 45 in good health. The rearrangement links TRBV10-2 to TRBJ1-5, with TRBD1 as a possible D gene (5 bases). The CDR3 DNA sequence: TGCGCCAGCAGTGAGTCGACCCCAAGGGTACCACAGGCCCAGCATTTT. Protein product: CASSESTPRVPQAQHF.